The clone carrying this T cell receptor (beta chain) was counted between two and nine times. The data were obtained in a study of beta chain features in type 1 diabetes. Germline CDR1 and CDR2: MNHEY and SVGAGI. The CDR3 covers 15 residues. Trimming removed 2 bases from V and 0 bases from J, with 11 bases in between. Reverse transcribing all isolated RNA meant expressed TCRB transcripts were sequenced. TCRdb's copy holds only in-frame clones and misses some; the assay was immunoSEQ multiplex PCR. The repertoire holds around 340,000 clones, 8% seen once, with less than 0.45% in the top ten. This sequence joins TRBV6-5 and TRBJ2-7; tentative D call: TRBD2 (5 bases). The sequence was collected from a woman younger than 30 in good health. Input material: central memory CD4+ T cells from blood. DNA for the CDR3: TGTGCCAGCAGTTACGGTAGAGGGTCCTCCTACGAGCAGTACTTC. It translates to CASSYGRGSSYEQYF.